A selection of T cell receptor beta chains follows, all from one sample in a study of esophageal squamous cell carcinoma under preoperative chemotherapy. TCRdb reprocessed the PCR reads via MiXCR and lists one record per CDR3 protein. The data contain about 16,000 distinct CDR3 sequences, approximately 50% of them singletons. This specimen was taken from a patient given preoperative chemotherapy. These receptors all stem from a human donor with esophageal squamous cell carcinoma. The donor label of this sample is uncertain. CDR3s include the opening cysteine and the closing phenylalanine or tryptophan. Fields, in order: V gene, J gene, CDR3 protein.

>TRBV24-1|TRBJ2-3
CATSDLATQYF
>TRBV11-3|TRBJ2-5
CASSPDPRLRPYF
>TRBV7-2|TRBJ2-3
CASSLVTGGGPQYF
>TRBV11-2|TRBJ2-4
CASSLEGLETQQYF
>TRBV5-6|TRBJ2-5
CASSPTERAQVKYF
>TRBV7-3|TRBJ2-3
CASSPDAKDTQYF
>TRBV7-8|-
CASSALHRGLDYEQFF
>TRBV7-2|-
CASSLAGGFSVETQYF
>TRBV27|TRBJ2-7
CASSFLRSSYEQYF
>TRBV6-2/TRBV6-3|TRBJ2-1
CASSYFGSYNEQFF
>TRBV7-4|TRBJ2-1
CASSLASLYEQFF
>TRBV6-1|TRBJ2-1
CASSRTSGSLDEQFF
>TRBV5-4|TRBJ2-1
CASSLDFLAGDNEQFF
>TRBV4-2|-
CASSQEYPSRQGLGETQYF
>TRBV12-3/TRBV12-4|TRBJ2-3
CASTLGGSSTDTQYF
>TRBV12-3/TRBV12-4|TRBJ2-3
CASMYEGTDTQYF